The text below deals with one T cell receptor (beta chain). The antigen remains unidentified. The CDR3 has 15 residues. Per germline, CDR1 SGHDT and CDR2 YYEEEE. V lost 4 bases and J 5 bases, leaving 18 bases between the germline ends. The data belong to a study of cytomegalovirus exposure and HLA in healthy donors. Study summary: In an earlier analysis, around 100 million unique TCR beta sequences were found from 150 million to 200 million T cells. The study's findings and limits: Earlier analysis yielded a pattern in which most TCR beta V segments were productive about 90% or about 30% of the time. Immune exposure was documented only through CMV serostatus. Analysis was carried out at a later point, and it linked a missense DCLRE1C variant to TCR beta V- and J-gene trimming.

The PCR had 60 Vbeta and 13 Jbeta primers. The method was immunoSEQ multiplex PCR; TCRdb's version includes in-frame clones alone and lacks a portion of them. The sample includes 150,000 to 200,000 clones, approximately 80% of them seen just once. The sample was PBMCs. V and J are TRBV5-6 and TRBJ1-1; D is unresolved. The sequence came from a boy between 10 and 17 years old in good health and CMV-seronegative. The CDR3 DNA follows: TGTGCCAGCAGCCTCGGCGACCAGGCGCAGACTGAAGCTTTCTTT. This encodes CASSLGDQAQTEAFF.